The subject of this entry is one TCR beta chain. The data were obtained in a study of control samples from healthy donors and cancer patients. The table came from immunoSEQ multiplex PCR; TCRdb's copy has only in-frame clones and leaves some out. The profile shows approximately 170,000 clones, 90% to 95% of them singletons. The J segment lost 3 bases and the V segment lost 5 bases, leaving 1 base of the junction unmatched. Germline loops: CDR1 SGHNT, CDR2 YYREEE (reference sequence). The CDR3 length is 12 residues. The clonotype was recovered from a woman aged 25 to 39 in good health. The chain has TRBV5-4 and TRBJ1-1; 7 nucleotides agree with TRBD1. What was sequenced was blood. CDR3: CASSTGDTEAFF. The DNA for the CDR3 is TGTGCCAGCAGTACAGGGGACACTGAAGCTTTCTTT.